A single sample gave rise to the 27 T cell receptor beta chains below, sequenced in a study of blood T cell repertoires in COVID-19. The assay was immunoSEQ multiplex PCR, and TCRdb's table has in-frame clones only and misses some. The sample has about 130,000 clones, 85% to 90% seen once; the top ten hold approximately 3.5%. Material for sequencing was peripheral blood. All receptors come from a woman aged 80 or over with COVID-19, enrolled during active disease.

The chain uses TRBV6-2 or TRBV6-3 and TRBJ2-5; D gene unclear. V gave up 2 bases and J gave up 3 bases, with 7 bases separating them. The CDR3 contains 13 residues. The germline CDR1 and CDR2 sequences are MNHEY and SVGEGT. The CDR3 DNA reads as TGTGCCAGCAGTTACACCGAGAAAGAGACCCAGTACTTC. It is translated as CASSYTEKETQYF.

The chain combines TRBV24-1 with TRBJ2-3; no clear D gene. CDR1 and CDR2 from the germline V gene are KGHDR and SFDVKD. The CDR3 contains 13 residues. V lost 5 bases and J 6 bases, leaving 11 bases between the germline ends. The CDR3 sequence is CATSAPGRDTQYF. The CDR3 DNA is TGTGCCACCAGTGCCCCGGGTAGGGATACGCAGTATTTT.

Concerning this clone: This sample also contains other DNA sequences that code for the same CDR3. The chain recombines TRBV5-1 with TRBJ2-2; TRBD2 matches 8 bases. Germline trimming cut 1 base from V and 3 bases from J; bases unmatched to any gene: 2. The CDR3 is made up of 15 amino acids. From germline, CDR1 is SGHRS and CDR2 YFSETQ. DNA for the CDR3: TGCGCCAGCAGCTTGTCCGGGAGGGACACCGGGGAGCTGTTTTTT. Residues: CASSLSGRDTGELFF. The variable domain in full, with the rest retrieved from reference TRBV5-1 and TRBJ2-2, is KAGVTQTPRYLIKTRGQQVTLSCSPISGHRSVSWYQQTPGQGLQFLFEYFSETQRNKGNFPGRFSGRQFSNSRSEMNVSTLELGDSALYLCASSLSGRDTGELFFGEGSRLTVL.

The chain uses TRBV3-1 (or the pseudogene TRBV3-2) and TRBJ2-1, with 8 bases that match TRBD1. The germline CDR1 and CDR2 sequences are LGHDT and YNNKEL (reference sequence). The CDR3 extends over 14 amino acids. V shed 6 bases, J shed 10 bases, and the junction held 11 bases outside the gene matches. In nucleotides, the CDR3 is TGTGCCAGCAGTCCAGGGGGCGCGTTCGCCGAGCAGTTCTTC. It codes for CASSPGGAFAEQFF.

The chain couples TRBV7-6 to TRBJ2-3; 11 bases are a match to TRBD2. The CDR3 sequence is 19 residues long. Losses at the gene ends were 5 bases for V and 4 bases for J; bases not matched to a gene: 17. Germline CDR1 is SGHVS and CDR2 is FNYEAQ. This CDR3 reads CASSPDGLWLAGGADTQYF. The CDR3 coding sequence is TGTGCCAGCAGCCCGGACGGACTTTGGCTAGCGGGAGGCGCAGATACGCAGTATTTT.

This clone occurred once. This chain connects TRBV5-4 to TRBJ1-4, with D possibly matching TRBD1 (6 bases). This CDR3 region has 16 residues. In germline, CDR1 is SGHNT, CDR2 YYREEE (reference sequence). The ends were cut back, 4 bases at V and 0 bases at J, with 13 bases in the middle. Written as DNA, the CDR3 is TGTGCCAGCAGCGCGGCGGGGGCCACAACTAATGAAAAACTGTTTTTT. This translates into CASSAAGATTNEKLFF.

The chain employs TRBV4-3 and TRBJ2-7; possible D gene TRBD2, 5 bases. CDR1 is LGHNA and CDR2 is YSLEER in the germline V gene. The CDR3 extends over 15 amino acids. Trimming pared 2 bases from V and 0 bases from J, leaving 11 bases between. The CDR3 nucleotides are TGCGCCAGCAGCCAAATAGGAGGAAGCTCCTACGAGCAGTACTTC. This gives the protein CASSQIGGSSYEQYF.

The chain couples TRBV7-4 to TRBJ2-2, with D tentatively TRBD1 (6 bases). V dropped 2 bases and J dropped 4 bases, with 14 bases sitting between them. Germline V CDR1 and CDR2: SGHVT, SQSDAQ. The CDR3 covers 16 residues. In DNA, the CDR3 is TGTGCCAGCAGCTTATTGAGGACAGAGGTCACCGGGGAGCTGTTTTTT. It encodes CASSLLRTEVTGELFF.

J is TRBJ1-5 and V is TRBV18, with D possibly TRBD1 on 5 matching bases. V was clipped by 2 bases and J by 4 bases, with 6 bases between them. CDR3 size: 13 residues. Germline V gene data show CDR1 as KGHSH and CDR2 as LQKENI. The CDR3 bases are TGTGCCAGCTCACCAGGGGCGAATCAGCCCCAGCATTTT. Translating it yields CASSPGANQPQHF.

This clone was observed a handful of times. The chain is built from TRBV5-1 and TRBJ2-3, with 7 nucleotides matching TRBD2. This CDR3 comprises 17 residues. Trimming at V came to 0 bases and at J to 0 bases, leaving 7 bases not matched to a gene. Per the germline V gene, CDR1 is SGHRS and CDR2 is YFSETQ. The CDR3 DNA reads as TGCGCCAGCAGCTTGGTACCTGGTAGCGGGAGCACAGATACGCAGTATTTT. Translating gives CASSLVPGSGSTDTQYF. Using reference TRBV5-1 and TRBJ2-3 for the parts outside the CDR3, the full variable domain is KAGVTQTPRYLIKTRGQQVTLSCSPISGHRSVSWYQQTPGQGLQFLFEYFSETQRNKGNFPGRFSGRQFSNSRSEMNVSTLELGDSALYLCASSLVPGSGSTDTQYFGPGTRLTVL.

The rearrangement uses TRBV9 and TRBJ2-7; D is possibly TRBD1 (6 bases). The V gene lost 4 bases and the J gene lost 7 bases, with 9 bases spanning the gap. The CDR3 runs to 11 residues. Germline loops: CDR1 SGDLS, CDR2 YYNGEE. The CDR3 DNA reads as TGTGCCAGCAGCCCAGGGGTGGAGCAGTACTTC. Amino acids: CASSPGVEQYF.

The DNA for the CDR3 is TGTGCCACCAGTGATTTGCGTTCTAGCGGGGAGGGCTCCTACAATGAGCAGTTCTTC. Its translation: CATSDLRSSGEGSYNEQFF. J is TRBJ2-1 and V is TRBV24-1, with 9 bases that match TRBD2. There are 19 residues in the CDR3. V gave up 0 bases and J gave up 0 bases; unmatched junction bases: 8. CDR1 and CDR2 from the germline V gene are KGHDR and SFDVKD.

The rearrangement uses TRBV6-5 and TRBJ2-7, with D maybe TRBD1 (6 bases). Looked up from germline, CDR1 is MNHEY and CDR2 is SVGAGI. The CDR3 is 15 amino acids. V gave up 5 bases and J gave up 3 bases, with 17 bases separating them. CDR3 amino acids: CASSKTGTRDYEQYF. Written as DNA, the CDR3 is TGTGCCAGCAGTAAGACCGGGACAAGAGACTACGAGCAGTACTTC.

The chain recombines TRBV18 with TRBJ2-1, with 16 bases matching TRBD2. CDR1 and CDR2 from the germline V gene are KGHSH and LQKENI. J gave up 8 bases and V 0 bases, and 7 bases lay outside the gene matches. The CDR3 extends over 18 amino acids. CDR3 residues: CASSPPGLAGGTLDEQFF. As DNA, the CDR3 is TGTGCCAGCTCACCACCGGGACTAGCGGGAGGGACACTCGATGAGCAGTTCTTC.

J is TRBJ2-2 and V is TRBV27; a weak D match, TRBD1 (6 bases). CDR1 is MNHEY, CDR2 SMNVEV, per germline (reference sequence). This CDR3 has 15 amino acids. V shed 2 bases and J shed 6 bases, with 13 bases lying between them. This CDR3 is CASSLNRVVAGELFF. The CDR3 DNA follows: TGTGCCAGCAGTTTAAACAGGGTTGTTGCCGGGGAGCTGTTTTTT.

DNA for the CDR3: TGTGCCAGCCCCCCTCCGGGGTCGGTCACTGAAGCTTTCTTT. Encoded protein: CASPPPGSVTEAFF. The V call is TRBV28, the J call TRBJ1-1; D is undetermined. Germline CDR1 reads MDHEN; CDR2 reads SYDVKM. V lost 8 bases, J lost 4 bases, and 17 bases lay in between. The CDR3 is made up of 14 amino acids.

This clone was seen only once. The chain links TRBV4-1 to TRBJ1-6; 9 nucleotides align to TRBD1. Germline assignment: CDR1 MGHRA and CDR2 YSYEKL. This CDR3 region has 15 residues. Trimming cost V 6 bases and J 9 bases; bases outside gene matches: 9. Written as DNA, the CDR3 is TGCGCCAGCAGGAACACCGGGACAGGGAGTTCACCCCTCCACTTT. Translated, it gives CASRNTGTGSSPLHF.

The V and J genes are TRBV19 and TRBJ2-5; D is perhaps TRBD2 (5 bases). Looked up from germline, CDR1 is LNHDA and CDR2 is SQIVND (reference sequence). CDR3 size: 13 residues. V lost 3 bases and J lost 3, with 8 bases in between. The CDR3 DNA reads as TGTGCCAGTAGTATGAGCGGAGAAGAGACCCAGTACTTC. This codes for CASSMSGEETQYF.

This chain links TRBV12-3 or TRBV12-4 with TRBJ2-7; no definite D call. The CDR3 consists of 12 residues. The V and J ends lost 4 bases and 5 bases respectively, with 9 bases between them. The CDR3 loop reads CASSYDFHEQYF. DNA of the CDR3: TGTGCCAGCAGTTACGACTTCCACGAGCAGTACTTC.

The V call is TRBV15, the J call TRBJ2-3; 10 nucleotides agree with TRBD2. CDR1 and CDR2 (germline): LNHNV, YYDKDF (reference sequence). Trimming cost V 7 bases and J 3 bases; bases outside gene matches: 7. The CDR3 is made up of 15 amino acids. The CDR3 DNA reads as TGTGCCACCAAGGTGGTAGCGGGAGGAACAGATACGCAGTATTTT. Residues: CATKVVAGGTDTQYF.

This clone appeared once. The CDR3 protein is CASSLGVGGNTEAFF. CDR3 nucleotides: TGTGCCAGCAGCTTGGGGGTAGGGGGGAACACTGAAGCTTTCTTT. The chain carries TRBV5-4 and TRBJ1-1, with a tentative D call TRBD1 (6 bases). Trimming cost V 0 bases and J 1 base, with 10 bases left between them. There are 15 residues in the CDR3. CDR1 and CDR2 (germline): SGHNT, YYREEE (reference sequence).

The CDR3 DNA is TGTGCCAGCAGCAAAGGACAGACCCGTTCCGACAATGAGCAGTTCTTC. Its protein product is CASSKGQTRSDNEQFF. The chain is built from TRBV5-8 and TRBJ2-1; D perhaps matches TRBD1 (6 bases). The V end lost 4 bases, the J end lost 5 bases, and 19 bases lay between the germline ends. Per germline, CDR1 SGHTS and CDR2 YDEGEE. This CDR3 has 16 amino acids.

The CDR3 here is CASSQAETGAFF. CDR3 sequence (DNA): TGTGCCAGCAGCCAAGCTGAGACAGGGGCTTTCTTT. J is TRBJ1-1 and V is TRBV14; 7 bases align to TRBD1. Germline CDR1 and CDR2: SGHDN and FVKESK. The CDR3 is made up of 12 amino acids. J lost 11 bases, V lost 1 base, and 4 bases had no gene match. The complete variable domain, with remaining parts taken from reference TRBV14 and TRBJ1-1, reads EAGVTQFPSHSVIEKGQTVTLRCDPISGHDNLYWYRRVMGKEIKFLLHFVKESKQDESGMPNNRFLAERTGGTYSTLKVQPAELEDSGVYFCASSQAETGAFFGQGTRLTVV.

This chain connects TRBV19 to TRBJ1-2; tentatively, D is TRBD1 (6 bases). The V and J ends lost 2 bases and 2 bases respectively, with 9 bases between them. The CDR3 totals 14 residues. Germline-derived CDR1 and CDR2 are LNHDA and SQIVND (reference sequence). The CDR3 here is CASSIPGQNYGYTF. The CDR3 coding sequence is TGTGCCAGTAGTATACCCGGACAGAACTATGGCTACACCTTC.

V and J are TRBV5-6 and TRBJ2-1; 10 nucleotides line up with TRBD2. Germline V gives CDR1 SGHDT, CDR2 YYEEEE. This CDR3 is 17 amino acids long. The J segment lost 0 bases and the V segment lost 6 bases, leaving 9 bases of the junction unmatched. CDR3 sequence reads: CASNELAGKGSYNEQFF. Written as DNA, the CDR3 is TGTGCCAGCAACGAACTAGCGGGGAAGGGCTCCTACAATGAGCAGTTCTTC.

The chain links TRBV10-3 to TRBJ2-5; 13 bases are shared with TRBD2. V lost 8 bases and J lost 5; bases outside the gene matches: 2. The germline V gene has CDR1 ENHRY and CDR2 SYGVKD. This CDR3 is built from 13 residues. In nucleotides, the CDR3 is TGTGCCATCGGACTAGCGGGAGCGGAGACCCAGTACTTC. Protein product: CAIGLAGAETQYF.

V usage is TRBV5-4 and J usage is TRBJ2-1, with 8 bases aligning to TRBD2. V lost 4 bases and J lost 12; bases outside the gene matches: 6. The CDR3 runs to 12 residues. Germline CDR1 and CDR2: SGHNT and YYREEE (reference sequence). The CDR3 coding sequence is TGTGCCAGCAGCGCTGCGGGGGGATGGCAGTTCTTC. Translation: CASSAAGGWQFF.